The 24 T cell receptor beta chains reported below all come from one sample, sequenced in a study of OX40 agonist ivuxolimab in advanced cancers. The data were produced by immunoSEQ multiplex PCR, yet TCRdb's version contains in-frame clones alone and is incomplete. The sample lists about 40,000 clones; 75% to 85% were seen once. The sample was CD4+ or CD8+ T cells sorted from blood, taken in a trial of the OX40 agonist ivuxolimab. These receptors were obtained from an adult with an advanced solid tumor such as melanoma, head and neck, liver or kidney cancer.

This chain links TRBV19 with TRBJ1-1; D is undetermined. CDR1 is LNHDA, CDR2 SQIVND, per germline (reference sequence). This CDR3 is built from 15 residues. With 3 bases removed from V and 0 bases from J, the gap between germline ends came to 11 bases. The CDR3 sequence: CASSMSKALNTEAFF. CDR3 DNA: TGTGCCAGTAGTATGTCTAAGGCCCTGAACACTGAAGCTTTCTTT.

This clone was seen a few times. This chain connects TRBV30 to TRBJ1-1, with a weak D call TRBD1 (6 bases). V was pared by 7 bases and J by 1 base, with 7 bases between. Germline assignment: CDR1 GTSNPN and CDR2 SVGIG (reference sequence). This CDR3 region has 11 residues. The CDR3 sequence: CASGQNTEAFF. In DNA, the CDR3 is TGTGCCTCGGGACAGAACACTGAAGCTTTCTTT.

This chain uses TRBV14 with TRBJ2-1; no clear D gene. This CDR3 comprises 13 residues. Germline values: CDR1 SGHDN, CDR2 FVKESK. V lost 0 bases and J lost 14, with 14 bases in between. The CDR3 nucleotides are TGTGCCAGCAGCCAAGACCCCCGTGGAGTGGAGTTCTTC. Amino acid sequence: CASSQDPRGVEFF.

In this sample, this clone turned up many times. The chain links TRBV13 to TRBJ1-1, with D perhaps matching TRBD1 (5 bases). The CDR3 is 14 amino acids. CDR1 is PRHDT and CDR2 is FYEKMQ in the germline V gene (reference sequence). The V end was cut by 7 bases, the J end by 0 bases, with 12 bases between. CDR3 in DNA: TGTGCCAGCAACAAGCAGGGCCTGAACACTGAAGCTTTCTTT. Amino acid sequence: CASNKQGLNTEAFF.

The V and J genes are TRBV5-1 and TRBJ2-6; TRBD1 matches at 9 bases. J lost 12 bases, V lost 0 bases, and 13 bases had no gene match. Germline CDR1 SGHRS, CDR2 YFSETQ. The CDR3 extends over 17 amino acids. The CDR3 nucleotides read TGCGCCAGCAGCTTGGGATACAGGGGGCTAACCTTCCTCGTCCTGACTTTC. It is translated as CASSLGYRGLTFLVLTF.

This chain joins TRBV10-3 and TRBJ1-1; weak D call: TRBD1 (6 bases). The CDR3 has 15 amino acids. CDR1 and CDR2 (germline): ENHRY, SYGVKD. Trimming took off 0 bases at V and 0 bases at J, with 8 bases between the two ends. The chain's CDR3 is CAISESQGMNTEAFF. The CDR3 region has the DNA TGTGCCATCAGTGAGTCGCAGGGGATGAACACTGAAGCTTTCTTT.

The gene calls are TRBV7-9 and TRBJ1-4; possible D gene TRBD1, 6 bases. The CDR3 consists of 14 residues. Germline lookup yields CDR1 SEHNR and CDR2 FQNEAQ (reference sequence). V lost 5 bases to trimming and J lost 4 bases, with 11 bases between them. This CDR3 reads CASSPDRNNEKLFF. DNA of the CDR3: TGTGCCAGCAGCCCCGACAGGAATAATGAAAAACTGTTTTTT.

The gene calls are TRBV9 and TRBJ2-1, with 13 bases aligning to TRBD2. The CDR3 loop spans 17 amino acids. Germline V gene lookup returns CDR1 SGDLS and CDR2 YYNGEE. V gave up 0 bases and J gave up 8 bases; unmatched junction bases: 8. CDR3 in amino acids: CASSVATMGLAGHEQFF. In DNA, the CDR3 is TGTGCCAGCAGCGTAGCTACTATGGGACTAGCGGGACATGAGCAGTTCTTC. The full variable domain, in which reference TRBV9 and TRBJ2-1 provide the parts outside the CDR3, is DSGVTQTPKHLITATGQRVTLRCSPRSGDLSVYWYQQSLDQGLQFLIQYYNGEERAKGNILERFSAQQFPDLHSELNLSSLELGDSALYFCASSVATMGLAGHEQFFGPGTRLTVL.

The chain employs TRBV27 and TRBJ2-5; D tentatively reads TRBD1 or TRBD2 (5 bases each). The germline V gene has CDR1 MNHEY and CDR2 SMNVEV (reference sequence). The length of the CDR3 is 12 residues. Trimming removed 4 bases from V and 5 bases from J, with 8 bases in between. CDR3 region: CASSSWGETQYF. Here the CDR3 DNA reads TGTGCCAGCAGTTCGTGGGGGGAGACCCAGTACTTC.

The chain joins TRBV7-9 to TRBJ1-3; D is perhaps TRBD1 (5 bases). The germline V gene has CDR1 SEHNR and CDR2 FQNEAQ (reference sequence). V dropped 5 bases and J dropped 0 bases, with 17 bases sitting between them. The CDR3 runs to 17 residues. CDR3 region: CASSPGALPLSGNTIYF. CDR3 coding DNA: TGTGCCAGCAGCCCTGGGGCATTACCTCTCTCTGGAAACACCATATATTTT.

The chain couples TRBV9 to TRBJ2-7, with TRBD1 as a possible D gene (6 bases). The CDR3 extends over 15 amino acids. V was clipped by 3 bases and J by 5 bases, with 18 bases between them. The V gene's germline CDR1 is SGDLS and CDR2 YYNGEE. The CDR3 DNA reads as TGTGCCAGCAGCGCCCTTGGGGCAGGGGCCGACGAGCAGTACTTC. Encoded protein: CASSALGAGADEQYF.

The genes are TRBV4-3 and TRBJ2-1, with TRBD2 matching 10 bases. Germline V gene lookup returns CDR1 LGHNA and CDR2 YSLEER. V dropped 4 bases and J dropped 7; count of bases not matched to a gene: 10. The CDR3 covers 16 residues. Here the CDR3 reads CASSLTASGGSNEQFF. CDR3 bases: TGCGCCAGCAGCCTTACGGCTAGCGGGGGATCGAATGAGCAGTTCTTC.

This chain's CDR3 is CASSKPGPGELFF. Here the CDR3 DNA reads TGTGCCAGCAGCAAACCAGGGCCTGGGGAGCTGTTTTTT. The genes are TRBV7-9 and TRBJ2-2; D perhaps matches TRBD1 (5 bases). Deletions cut 5 bases from V and 8 bases from J, with 12 bases between. Germline V lookup: CDR1 SEHNR, CDR2 FQNEAQ (reference sequence). The CDR3 extends over 13 amino acids.

The V gene is TRBV5-4, the J gene TRBJ2-1; 11 bases agree with TRBD2. V gave up 0 bases and J gave up 6 bases; unmatched junction bases: 2. The germline V gene has CDR1 SGHNT and CDR2 YYREEE (reference sequence). This CDR3 has 15 residues. The CDR3 sequence: CASSLGLAGGNEQFF. CDR3 nucleotides: TGTGCCAGCAGCTTGGGTCTAGCGGGGGGCAATGAGCAGTTCTTC.

J is TRBJ1-1 and V is TRBV9; 11 nucleotides line up with TRBD1. Germline V gene sequence: CDR1 SGDLS, CDR2 YYNGEE. This CDR3 is 16 amino acids long. V shed 2 bases, J shed 1 base, and the junction held 4 bases outside the gene matches. CDR3 nucleotide sequence: TGTGCCAGCAGCGTGGGACAGGGGGTAGAGAACACTGAAGCTTTCTTT. It encodes CASSVGQGVENTEAFF.

The chain carries TRBV6-6 and TRBJ2-1; 12 nucleotides align to TRBD2. V lost 2 bases, J lost 4 bases, and 3 bases stayed unmatched. The CDR3 contains 16 residues. CDR1 MNHNY and CDR2 SVGAGI come from the germline V gene (reference sequence). The CDR3: CASSYRLAGAYNEQFF. The CDR3 DNA is TGTGCCAGCAGTTACCGACTAGCGGGAGCTTACAATGAGCAGTTCTTC.

Concerning this clone itself: At one end, the junction sequence differs from germline, possibly due to a read error. V gene TRBV7-9 combines with J gene TRBJ1-3, with 7 bases fitting TRBD1. Germline lookup yields CDR1 SEHNR and CDR2 FQNEAQ (reference sequence). This CDR3 has 16 residues. For the CDR3, the DNA is TGTGCCAACAGCCCGGGACAGAGTCTCTCTGGAAACACCATATATTTT. Its translation: CANSPGQSLSGNTIYF.

The genes are TRBV19 and TRBJ2-1; TRBD2 matches at 16 bases. Germline V gives CDR1 LNHDA, CDR2 SQIVND (reference sequence). Germline trimming cut 4 bases from V and 3 bases from J; bases unmatched to any gene: 6. The CDR3 is 18 residues long. The CDR3 loop reads CASSSGTSGRAIYNEQFF. DNA of the CDR3: TGTGCCAGTAGTAGCGGGACTAGCGGGAGGGCGATCTACAATGAGCAGTTCTTC.

The CDR3 DNA sequence: TGTGCCAGCAGTGATCAGGGGGCGGACACTGAAGCTTTCTTT. This sequence encodes CASSDQGADTEAFF. The chain links TRBV2 to TRBJ1-1; 8 nucleotides line up with TRBD1. The CDR3 consists of 14 residues. The V gene's germline CDR1 is SNHLY and CDR2 FYNNEI. V shed 3 bases and J 3 bases; nucleotides not matched to a gene: 3. Supplemented by reference TRBV2 and TRBJ1-1, the full variable domain reads EPEVTQTPSHQVTQMGQEVILRCVPISNHLYFYWYRQILGQKVEFLVSFYNNEISEKSEIFDDQFSVERPDGSNFTLKIRSTKLEDSAMYFCASSDQGADTEAFFGQGTRLTVV.

The chain employs TRBV29-1 and TRBJ2-2, with D maybe TRBD2 (5 bases). The germline V gene has CDR1 SQVTM and CDR2 ANQGSEA. The CDR3 loop spans 15 amino acids. V lost 3 bases and J lost 2, with 13 bases in between. The CDR3 region is CSVESGNSNTGELFF. In DNA form, the CDR3 reads TGCAGCGTTGAGTCGGGGAACTCTAACACCGGGGAGCTGTTTTTT.

The rearrangement joins TRBV27 to TRBJ2-2; D may be TRBD2 (5 bases). Trimming stripped 6 bases from V and 6 bases from J, with 11 bases between. CDR3 length: 13 residues. The germline CDR1 and CDR2 sequences are MNHEY and SMNVEV (reference sequence). This CDR3 reads CASRWGVAGELFF. DNA for the CDR3: TGTGCCAGCAGGTGGGGAGTTGCCGGGGAGCTGTTTTTT.

The chain recombines TRBV9 with TRBJ2-1; TRBD2 matches 11 bases. Germline CDR1 SGDLS, CDR2 YYNGEE. CDR3 length: 15 residues. V was clipped by 4 bases and J by 4 bases; unmatched bases: 4. The CDR3 here is CASSQGTSGYNEQFF. The CDR3 DNA is TGTGCCAGCAGCCAGGGGACTAGCGGTTACAATGAGCAGTTCTTC.

This clone was seen a single time. The rearrangement uses TRBV5-4 and TRBJ2-7; D uncertain. Trimming left V 0 bases short and J 2 bases short, with 9 bases between. Germline assignment: CDR1 SGHNT and CDR2 YYREEE (reference sequence). The CDR3 is made up of 14 amino acids. As DNA, the CDR3 is TGTGCCAGCAGCTTGGAAATCGGAGCCTACGAGCAGTACTTC. Protein product: CASSLEIGAYEQYF.

This clone has just one count. The V gene is TRBV6-4, the J gene TRBJ2-3, with D possibly being TRBD1 (6 bases). This CDR3 has 15 amino acids. V shed 0 bases and J shed 3 bases, with 10 bases lying between them. Germline V gene lookup returns CDR1 MRHNA and CDR2 SNTAGT. CDR3 nucleotides: TGTGCCAGCAGTGACTCCTCACAGGGAACAGATACGCAGTATTTT. The encoded protein is CASSDSSQGTDTQYF.